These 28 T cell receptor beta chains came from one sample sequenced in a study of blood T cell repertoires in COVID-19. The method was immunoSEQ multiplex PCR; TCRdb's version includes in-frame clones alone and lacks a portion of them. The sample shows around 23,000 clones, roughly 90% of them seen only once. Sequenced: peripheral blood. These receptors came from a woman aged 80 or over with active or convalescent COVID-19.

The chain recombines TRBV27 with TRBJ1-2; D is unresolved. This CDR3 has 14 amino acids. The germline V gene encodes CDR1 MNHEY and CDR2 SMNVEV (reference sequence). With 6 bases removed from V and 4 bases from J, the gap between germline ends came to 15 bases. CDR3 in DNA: TGTGCCAGCAGACCGGCAACAGCCGTCTATGGCTACACCTTC. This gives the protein CASRPATAVYGYTF.

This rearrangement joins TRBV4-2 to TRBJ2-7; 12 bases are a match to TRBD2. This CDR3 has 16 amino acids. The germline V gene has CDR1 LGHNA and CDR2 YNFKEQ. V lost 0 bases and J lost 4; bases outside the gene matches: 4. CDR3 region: CASSQEASGGVYEQYF. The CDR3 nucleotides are TGTGCCAGCAGCCAAGAAGCTAGCGGGGGGGTGTACGAGCAGTACTTC.

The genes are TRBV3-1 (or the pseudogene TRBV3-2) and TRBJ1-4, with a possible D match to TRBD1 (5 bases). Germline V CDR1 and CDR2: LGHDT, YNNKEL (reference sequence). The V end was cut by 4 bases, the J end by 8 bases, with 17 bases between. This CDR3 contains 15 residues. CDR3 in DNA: TGTGCCAGCAGCCCACGCCCGGGGGGGAGCGAAAAACTGTTTTTT. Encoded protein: CASSPRPGGSEKLFF.

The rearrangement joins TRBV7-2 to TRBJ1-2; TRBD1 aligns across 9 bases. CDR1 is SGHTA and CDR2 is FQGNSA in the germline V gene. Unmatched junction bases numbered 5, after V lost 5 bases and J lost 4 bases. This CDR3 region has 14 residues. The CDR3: CASSAGTGTYGYTF. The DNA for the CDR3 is TGTGCCAGCAGCGCCGGGACAGGGACCTATGGCTACACCTTC. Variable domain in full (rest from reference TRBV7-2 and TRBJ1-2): GAGVSQSPSNKVTEKGKDVELRCDPISGHTALYWYRQSLGQGLEFLIYFQGNSAPDKSGLPSDRFSAERTGGSVSTLTIQRTQQEDSAVYLCASSAGTGTYGYTFGSGTRLTVV.

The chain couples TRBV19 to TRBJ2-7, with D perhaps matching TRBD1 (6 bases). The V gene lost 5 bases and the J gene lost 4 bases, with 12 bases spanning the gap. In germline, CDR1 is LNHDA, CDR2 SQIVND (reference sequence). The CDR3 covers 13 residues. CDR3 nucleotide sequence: TGTGCCAGTAGTCAACAGGGTCCGTACGAGCAGTACTTC. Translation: CASSQQGPYEQYF.

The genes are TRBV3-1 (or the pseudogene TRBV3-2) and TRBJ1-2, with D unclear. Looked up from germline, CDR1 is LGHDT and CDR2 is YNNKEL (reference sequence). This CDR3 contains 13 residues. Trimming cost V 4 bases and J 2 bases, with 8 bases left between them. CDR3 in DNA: TGTGCCAGCAGCCCTGGAGGGAACTATGGCTACACCTTC. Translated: CASSPGGNYGYTF.

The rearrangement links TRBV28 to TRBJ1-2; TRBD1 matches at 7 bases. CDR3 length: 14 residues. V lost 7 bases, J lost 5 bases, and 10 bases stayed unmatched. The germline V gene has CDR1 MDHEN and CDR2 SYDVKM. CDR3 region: CASTLDRVLYGYTF. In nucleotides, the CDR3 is TGTGCCAGCACGCTTGACAGGGTCCTATATGGCTACACCTTC.

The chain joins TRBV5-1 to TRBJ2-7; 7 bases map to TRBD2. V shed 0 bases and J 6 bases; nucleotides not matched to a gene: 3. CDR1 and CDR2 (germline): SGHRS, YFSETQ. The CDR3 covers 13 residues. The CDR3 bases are TGCGCCAGCAGCTTGGGGGAGGGATCCGAGCAGTACTTC. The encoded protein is CASSLGEGSEQYF.

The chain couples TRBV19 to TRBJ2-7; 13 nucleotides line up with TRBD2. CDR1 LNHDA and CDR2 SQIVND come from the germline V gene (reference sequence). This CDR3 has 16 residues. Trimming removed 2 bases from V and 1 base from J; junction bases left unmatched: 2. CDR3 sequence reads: CASSIRLAGGSYEQYF. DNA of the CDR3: TGTGCCAGTAGTATAAGACTAGCGGGAGGATCCTACGAGCAGTACTTC.

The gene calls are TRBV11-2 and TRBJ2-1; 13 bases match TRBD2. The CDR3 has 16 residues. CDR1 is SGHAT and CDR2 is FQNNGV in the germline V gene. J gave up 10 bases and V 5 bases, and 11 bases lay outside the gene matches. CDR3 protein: CASSQRTSGGLGEQFF. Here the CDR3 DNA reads TGTGCCAGCAGCCAAAGGACTAGCGGGGGCCTGGGGGAGCAGTTCTTC.

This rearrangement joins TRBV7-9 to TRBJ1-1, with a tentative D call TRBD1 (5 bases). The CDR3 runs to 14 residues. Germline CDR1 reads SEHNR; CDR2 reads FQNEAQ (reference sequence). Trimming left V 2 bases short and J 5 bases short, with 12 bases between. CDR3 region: CASSLTLQGTEAFF. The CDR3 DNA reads TGTGCCAGCAGCTTAACCCTTCAGGGAACTGAAGCTTTCTTT. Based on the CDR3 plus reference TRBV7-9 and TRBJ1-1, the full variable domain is DTGVSQNPRHKITKRGQNVTFRCDPISEHNRLYWYRQTLGQGPEFLTYFQNEAQLEKSRLLSDRFSAERPKGSFSTLEIQRTEQGDSAMYLCASSLTLQGTEAFFGQGTRLTVV.

CDR3 sequence reads: CASNRGETAFF. The CDR3 bases are TGTGCCAGCAACCGGGGGGAGACGGCTTTCTTT. This sequence joins TRBV28 and TRBJ1-1, with TRBD1 as a possible D gene (5 bases). Germline V gene sequence: CDR1 MDHEN, CDR2 SYDVKM. The CDR3 has 11 residues. V was shortened by 7 bases and J by 11 bases, with 14 bases between the two germline ends.

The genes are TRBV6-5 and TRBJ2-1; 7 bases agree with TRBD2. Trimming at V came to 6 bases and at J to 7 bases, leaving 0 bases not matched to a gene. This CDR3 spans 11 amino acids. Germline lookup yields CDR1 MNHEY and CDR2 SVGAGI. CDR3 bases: TGTGCCAGCAGGGGGGGGAATGAGCAGTTCTTC. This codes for CASRGGNEQFF.

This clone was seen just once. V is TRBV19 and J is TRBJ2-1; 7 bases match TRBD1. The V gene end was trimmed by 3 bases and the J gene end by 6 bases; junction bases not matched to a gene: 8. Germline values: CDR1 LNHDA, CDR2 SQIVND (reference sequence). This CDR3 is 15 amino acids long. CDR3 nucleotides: TGTGCCAGTAGTATCCGGGACAGACCACCCAATGAGCAGTTCTTC. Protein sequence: CASSIRDRPPNEQFF. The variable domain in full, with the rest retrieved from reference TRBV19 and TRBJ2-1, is DGGITQSPKYLFRKEGQNVTLSCEQNLNHDAMYWYRQDPGQGLRLIYYSQIVNDFQKGDIAEGYSVSREKKESFPLTVTSAQKNPTAFYLCASSIRDRPPNEQFFGPGTRLTVL.

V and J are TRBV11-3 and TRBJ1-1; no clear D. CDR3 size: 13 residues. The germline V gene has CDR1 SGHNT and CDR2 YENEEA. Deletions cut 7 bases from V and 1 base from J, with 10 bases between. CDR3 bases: TGTGCCAGCACCCATGCGGGGAACACTGAAGCTTTCTTT. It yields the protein CASTHAGNTEAFF.

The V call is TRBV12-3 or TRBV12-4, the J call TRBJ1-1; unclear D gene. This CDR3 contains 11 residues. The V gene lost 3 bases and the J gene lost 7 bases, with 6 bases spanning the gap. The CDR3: CASSFVGEAFF. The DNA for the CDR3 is TGTGCCAGCAGTTTCGTCGGTGAAGCTTTCTTT.

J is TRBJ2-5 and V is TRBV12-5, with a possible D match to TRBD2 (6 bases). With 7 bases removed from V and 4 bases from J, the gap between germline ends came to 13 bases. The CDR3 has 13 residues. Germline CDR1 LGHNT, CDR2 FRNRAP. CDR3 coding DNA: TGTGCTAGTGCCCTCGGAGGGGCAGAGACCCAGTACTTC. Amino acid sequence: CASALGGAETQYF.

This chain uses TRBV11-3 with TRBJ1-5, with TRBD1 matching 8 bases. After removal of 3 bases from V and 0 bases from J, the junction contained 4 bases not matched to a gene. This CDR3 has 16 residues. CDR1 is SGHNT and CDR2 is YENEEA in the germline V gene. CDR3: CASSFGQGYSNQPQHF. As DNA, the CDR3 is TGTGCCAGCAGCTTCGGACAGGGTTATAGCAATCAGCCCCAGCATTTT.

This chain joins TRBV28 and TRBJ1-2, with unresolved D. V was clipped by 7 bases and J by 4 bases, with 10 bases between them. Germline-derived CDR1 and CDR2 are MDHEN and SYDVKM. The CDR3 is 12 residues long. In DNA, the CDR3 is TGTGCCAGCAAGAGGGAGTCCTATGGCTACACCTTC. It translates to CASKRESYGYTF.

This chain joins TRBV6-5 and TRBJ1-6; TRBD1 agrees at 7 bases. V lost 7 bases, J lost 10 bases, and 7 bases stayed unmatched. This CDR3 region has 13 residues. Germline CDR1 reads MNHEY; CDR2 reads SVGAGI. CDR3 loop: CASTVTRGSPLHF. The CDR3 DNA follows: TGTGCCAGCACTGTAACCAGGGGGTCACCCCTCCACTTT.

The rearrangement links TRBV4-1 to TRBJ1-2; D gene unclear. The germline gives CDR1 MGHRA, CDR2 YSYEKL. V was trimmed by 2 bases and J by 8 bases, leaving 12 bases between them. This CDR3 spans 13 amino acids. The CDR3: CASSQLWGGGYTF. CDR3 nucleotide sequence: TGCGCCAGCAGCCAACTTTGGGGAGGAGGCTACACCTTC.

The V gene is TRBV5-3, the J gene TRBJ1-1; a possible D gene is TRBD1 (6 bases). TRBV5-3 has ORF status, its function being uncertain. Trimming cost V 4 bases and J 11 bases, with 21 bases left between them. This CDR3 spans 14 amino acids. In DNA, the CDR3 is TGTGCCAGAAGCCTTGCGAACAGGGAACGTATCGCTTTCTTT. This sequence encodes CARSLANRERIAFF.

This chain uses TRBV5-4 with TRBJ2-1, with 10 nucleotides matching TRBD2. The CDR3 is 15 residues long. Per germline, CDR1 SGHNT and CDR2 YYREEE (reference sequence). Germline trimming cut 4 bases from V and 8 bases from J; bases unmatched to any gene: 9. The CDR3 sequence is CASSLSGRVRDEQFF. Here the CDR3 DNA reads TGTGCCAGCAGCCTAAGCGGGAGGGTTAGGGATGAGCAGTTCTTC.

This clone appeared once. Here the CDR3 reads CASRGQPSSYNSPLHF. The CDR3 region has the DNA TGTGCCAGCCGGGGACAGCCGAGCTCCTATAATTCACCCCTCCACTTT. J is TRBJ1-6 and V is TRBV2; 7 nucleotides agree with TRBD1. The CDR3 runs 16 residues. The germline V gene encodes CDR1 SNHLY and CDR2 FYNNEI. Trimming cost V 8 bases and J 0 bases; bases outside gene matches: 7.

This CDR3 is CASSPQAAGTGELFF. CDR3 nucleotide sequence: TGTGCCAGCAGCCCCCAGGCTGCGGGGACCGGGGAGCTGTTTTTT. The V gene is TRBV5-5, the J gene TRBJ2-2; D possibly corresponds to TRBD2 (6 bases). Germline lookup yields CDR1 SGHKS and CDR2 YYEKEE (reference sequence). V shed 4 bases and J shed 5 bases, with 15 bases lying between them. CDR3 size: 15 residues.

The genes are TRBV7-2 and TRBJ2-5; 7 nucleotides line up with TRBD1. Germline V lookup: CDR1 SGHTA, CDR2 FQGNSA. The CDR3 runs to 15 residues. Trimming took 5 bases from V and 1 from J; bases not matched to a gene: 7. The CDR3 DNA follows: TGTGCCAGCAGCCCTCACGGGACAGTCCAAGAGACCCAGTACTTC. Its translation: CASSPHGTVQETQYF. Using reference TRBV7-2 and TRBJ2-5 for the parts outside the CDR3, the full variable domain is GAGVSQSPSNKVTEKGKDVELRCDPISGHTALYWYRQSLGQGLEFLIYFQGNSAPDKSGLPSDRFSAERTGGSVSTLTIQRTQQEDSAVYLCASSPHGTVQETQYFGPGTRLLVL.

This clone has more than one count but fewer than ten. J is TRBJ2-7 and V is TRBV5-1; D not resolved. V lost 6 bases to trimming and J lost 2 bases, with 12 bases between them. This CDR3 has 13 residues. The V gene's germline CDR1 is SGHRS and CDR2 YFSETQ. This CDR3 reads CASKETAAYEQYF. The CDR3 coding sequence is TGCGCCAGCAAGGAGACGGCCGCCTACGAGCAGTACTTC.

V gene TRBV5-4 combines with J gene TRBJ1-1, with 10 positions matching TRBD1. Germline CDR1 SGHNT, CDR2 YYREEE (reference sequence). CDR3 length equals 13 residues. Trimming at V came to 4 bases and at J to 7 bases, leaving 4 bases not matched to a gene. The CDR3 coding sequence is TGTGCCAGCAGCGGGGGACAGGGGAATGAAGCTTTCTTT. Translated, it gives CASSGGQGNEAFF.